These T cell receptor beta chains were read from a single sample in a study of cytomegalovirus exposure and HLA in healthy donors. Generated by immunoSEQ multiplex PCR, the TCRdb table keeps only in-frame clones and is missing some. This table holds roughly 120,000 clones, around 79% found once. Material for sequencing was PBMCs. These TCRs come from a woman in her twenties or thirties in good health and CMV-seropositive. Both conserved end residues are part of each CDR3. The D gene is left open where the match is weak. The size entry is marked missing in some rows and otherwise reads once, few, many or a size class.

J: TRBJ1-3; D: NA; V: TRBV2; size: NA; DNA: TGTGCCAGGACGGGGGACTCTGGAAACACCATATATTTT; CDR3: CARTGDSGNTIYF
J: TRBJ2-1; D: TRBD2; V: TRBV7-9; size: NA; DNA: TGTGCCATTCACGGGGGGACCCAGGGCAATGAGCAGTTCTTC; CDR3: CAIHGGTQGNEQFF
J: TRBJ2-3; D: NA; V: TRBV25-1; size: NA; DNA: TGTGCCAGCAGTACCTGGACAGACTACACAGATACGCAGTATTTT; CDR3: CASSTWTDYTDTQYF
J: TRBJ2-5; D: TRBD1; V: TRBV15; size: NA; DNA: TGTGCCACAAAGGGACAGGGGCAAGAGACCCAGTACTTC; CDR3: CATKGQGQETQYF
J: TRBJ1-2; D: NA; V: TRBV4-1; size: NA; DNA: TGCGCCAGCAGCCAAGCCAGACAGCCAGTTGGCTACACCTTC; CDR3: CASSQARQPVGYTF
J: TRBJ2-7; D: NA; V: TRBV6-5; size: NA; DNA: TGTGCCAGCAGTTACTGGCCAGGGGAGTCCTACGAGCAGTACTTC; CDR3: CASSYWPGESYEQYF
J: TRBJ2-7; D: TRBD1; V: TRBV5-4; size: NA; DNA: TGTGCCAGCAGCATAAAGACAGGGGGCTTCGAGCAGTACTTC; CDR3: CASSIKTGGFEQYF
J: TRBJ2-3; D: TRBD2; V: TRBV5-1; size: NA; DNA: TGCGCCAGCAGCCGTAGCGCGGGGGTGGGCACAGATACGCAGTATTTT; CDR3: CASSRSAGVGTDTQYF
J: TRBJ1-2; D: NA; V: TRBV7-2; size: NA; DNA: TGTGCCAGCAGCTTATCCCAGGGGAAGGGCTACACCTTC; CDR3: CASSLSQGKGYTF
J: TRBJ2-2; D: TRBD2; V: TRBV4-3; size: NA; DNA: TGCGCCAGCAGATCCCTGACTAGCGGGGCCGGGGAGCTGTTTTTT; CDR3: CASRSLTSGAGELFF
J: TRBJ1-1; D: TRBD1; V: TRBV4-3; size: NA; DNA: TGCGCCAGCAGCCAAGATTATCCGGGACAGGGGATTCTGAACACTGAAGCTTTCTTT; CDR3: CASSQDYPGQGILNTEAFF
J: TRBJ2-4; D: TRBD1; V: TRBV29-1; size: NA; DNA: TGCAGCGTTTCCCCCGGGACAGGGTCCATCTCGGGAGCCAAAAACATTCAGTACTTC; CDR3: CSVSPGTGSISGAKNIQYF
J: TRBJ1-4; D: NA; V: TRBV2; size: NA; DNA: TGTGCCAGCGGTGGGGAGGGGGGTGAAAAACTGTTTTTT; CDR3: CASGGEGGEKLFF
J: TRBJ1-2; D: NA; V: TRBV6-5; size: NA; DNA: TGTGCCAGCACCAACGGGGGGCTAATAGGCTACACCTTC; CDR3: CASTNGGLIGYTF
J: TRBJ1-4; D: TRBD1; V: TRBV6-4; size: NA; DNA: TGTGCCAGCAGTCCGGGACAGGGGGAGGAAAAACTGTTTTTT; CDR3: CASSPGQGEEKLFF
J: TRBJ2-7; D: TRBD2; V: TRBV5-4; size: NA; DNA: TGTGCCAGCAGCTCCGCCTCTAGCGGGGGGCTCTACGAGCAGTACTTC; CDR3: CASSSASSGGLYEQYF
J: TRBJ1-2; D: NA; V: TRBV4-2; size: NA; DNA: TGTGCCAGCAGCCAAGATGGGTGGGCGCAGGGCGGCTACACCTTC; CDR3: CASSQDGWAQGGYTF
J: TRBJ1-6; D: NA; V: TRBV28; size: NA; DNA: TGTGCCACCACGCACAGCGGTGTACGGTATAATTCACCCCTCCACTTT; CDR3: CATTHSGVRYNSPLHF
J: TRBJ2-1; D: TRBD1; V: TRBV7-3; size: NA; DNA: TGTGCCAGCAGCTTTGGACAGGGTGCCTACAATGAGCAGTTCTTC; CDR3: CASSFGQGAYNEQFF
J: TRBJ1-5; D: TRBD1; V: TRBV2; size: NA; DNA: TGTGCCAGCAGTGAAGCTCGGACAGGGGGAATATACAAGGGACAGCCCCAGCATTTT; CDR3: CASSEARTGGIYKGQPQHF
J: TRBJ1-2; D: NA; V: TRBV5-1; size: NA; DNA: TGCGCCAGCAGCCCCAACGTCGGGGGGAGCTACACCTTC; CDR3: CASSPNVGGSYTF
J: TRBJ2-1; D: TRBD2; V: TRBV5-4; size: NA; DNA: TGTGCCAGCAGCTTGGGAGCGGGGGGGCCGAATGAGCAGTTCTTC; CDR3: CASSLGAGGPNEQFF
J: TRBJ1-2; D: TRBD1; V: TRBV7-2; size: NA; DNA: TGTGCCAGCAGCCTGACAGGGTACGACTATGGCTACACCTTC; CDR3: CASSLTGYDYGYTF
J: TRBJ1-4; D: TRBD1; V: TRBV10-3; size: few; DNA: TGTGCCATCAGTGGGGACAGGGGGGCTAATGAAAAACTGTTTTTT; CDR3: CAISGDRGANEKLFF
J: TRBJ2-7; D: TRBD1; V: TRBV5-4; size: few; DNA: TGTGCCAGCAGCTTGGAGACAGGGGTCTACGAGCAGTACTTC; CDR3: CASSLETGVYEQYF
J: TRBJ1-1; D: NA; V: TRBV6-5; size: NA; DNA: TGTGCCGGCAGTTACGACAGAAACACTGAAGCTTTCTTT; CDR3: CAGSYDRNTEAFF
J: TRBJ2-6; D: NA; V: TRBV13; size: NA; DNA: TGTGCCAGCAGCTCCGGGGGAAAGATGGCCAACGTCCTGACTTTC; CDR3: CASSSGGKMANVLTF
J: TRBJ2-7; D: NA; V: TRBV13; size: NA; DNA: TGTGTCAGCAGCCCTGTGTCAGGACAGCCCTCCTACGAGCAGTACTTC; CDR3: CVSSPVSGQPSYEQYF
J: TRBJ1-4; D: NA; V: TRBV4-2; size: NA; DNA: TGTGCCAGCAGCTTGGGAGCAACTAATGAAAAACTGTTTTTT; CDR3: CASSLGATNEKLFF
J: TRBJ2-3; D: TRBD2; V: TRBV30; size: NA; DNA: TGTGCCTGGACAGCGGGGAGCACAGATACGCAGTATTTT; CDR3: CAWTAGSTDTQYF
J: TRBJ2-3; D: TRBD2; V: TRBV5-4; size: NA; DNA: TGTGCCAGCAGCACTGGACTAGCGGGGGGCGGGGATACGCAGTATTTT; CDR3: CASSTGLAGGGDTQYF
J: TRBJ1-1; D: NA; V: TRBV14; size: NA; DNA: TGTGCCAGCAGCCAAAAGGGGGGGTCTAGTGAAGCTTTCTTT; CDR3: CASSQKGGSSEAFF
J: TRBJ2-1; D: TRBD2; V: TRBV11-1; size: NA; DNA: TGTGCCACCGGACTAGCGGAGGACAATGAGCAGTTCTTC; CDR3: CATGLAEDNEQFF
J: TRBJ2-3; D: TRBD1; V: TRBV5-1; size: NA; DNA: TGCGCCAGCAGCTCAGGACAGGGGGCGGGAGATACGCAGTATTTT; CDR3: CASSSGQGAGDTQYF
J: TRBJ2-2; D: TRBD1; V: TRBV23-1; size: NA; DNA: TGCGCCAGCAGTCAGGGACAGGCCGTACGGGGCACCGGGGAGCTGTTTTTT; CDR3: CASSQGQAVRGTGELFF
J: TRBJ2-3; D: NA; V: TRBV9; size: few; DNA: TGTGCCAGCAGCGTAGCTGGCACAGATACGCAGTATTTT; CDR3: CASSVAGTDTQYF